Listed below are T cell receptor beta chains from one sample, sequenced in a study of T-cell memory formation after mild COVID-19. TCRdb passed the 5' RACE reads through MiXCR, listing each CDR3 protein once. The repertoire holds roughly 300,000 distinct CDR3 sequences, 7.5% to 9.5% seen once, with roughly 22% in the top ten. Sequencing input: PBMCs or a T cell subset sorted from them (not recorded which). The receptors shown here come from a man aged 18 to 29 who had mild COVID-19 (a few samples of this study predate the infection). Cell type and time point are not known. Both conserved end residues are part of each CDR3. Each record gives: V gene, CDR3 length, J gene, D gene, clone size, CDR3 protein, CDR3 DNA. D genes are given only for firm matches. Size tells how often a clone was seen (once, few, many) or the class of an expanded clone, and some rows leave it out.

v_call: TRBV7-8; cdr3_length: 13; j_call: TRBJ1-6; d_call: -; clone_size: -; cdr3_aa: CASSFTDNSPLHF; cdr3_nt: TGTGCCAGCAGCTTTACGGATAATTCACCCCTCCACTTT
v_call: TRBV5-5; cdr3_length: 15; j_call: TRBJ1-3; d_call: -; clone_size: -; cdr3_aa: CASSNGPLTGNTIYF; cdr3_nt: TGTGCCAGCTCCAACGGCCCACTAACTGGAAACACCATATATTTT
v_call: TRBV5-4; cdr3_length: 15; j_call: TRBJ2-3; d_call: -; clone_size: few; cdr3_aa: CASSLWTDSTDTQYF; cdr3_nt: TGTGCCAGCAGCTTATGGACGGATAGCACAGATACGCAGTATTTT
v_call: TRBV12-3/TRBV12-4; cdr3_length: 14; j_call: TRBJ2-2; d_call: TRBD2; clone_size: few; cdr3_aa: CASNAGESGGELFF; cdr3_nt: TGTGCCAGCAACGCGGGGGAGTCTGGCGGGGAGCTGTTTTTT
v_call: TRBV4-3; cdr3_length: 15; j_call: TRBJ2-7; d_call: TRBD1; clone_size: few; cdr3_aa: CASSQHRTGSYEQYF; cdr3_nt: TGCGCCAGCAGCCAACACCGGACAGGGAGCTACGAGCAGTACTTC
v_call: TRBV5-1; cdr3_length: 14; j_call: TRBJ1-1; d_call: -; clone_size: many; cdr3_aa: CASADNQGNTEAFF; cdr3_nt: TGCGCCAGCGCCGATAATCAGGGGAACACTGAAGCTTTCTTT
v_call: TRBV13; cdr3_length: 15; j_call: TRBJ2-5; d_call: TRBD1; clone_size: -; cdr3_aa: CASRSGQVDWETQYF; cdr3_nt: TGTGCCAGCAGATCGGGACAGGTCGATTGGGAGACCCAGTACTTC
v_call: TRBV7-9; cdr3_length: 14; j_call: TRBJ2-1; d_call: -; clone_size: few; cdr3_aa: CASSYPGASNEQFF; cdr3_nt: TGTGCCAGCAGCTACCCGGGGGCAAGCAATGAGCAGTTCTTC
v_call: TRBV11-2; cdr3_length: 17; j_call: TRBJ2-5; d_call: TRBD1; clone_size: many; cdr3_aa: CASSLGVGTGTKETQYF; cdr3_nt: TGTGCCAGCAGCTTAGGGGTGGGGACAGGGACGAAAGAGACCCAGTACTTC
v_call: TRBV9; cdr3_length: 15; j_call: TRBJ2-3; d_call: -; clone_size: -; cdr3_aa: CASSVGPHSTDTQYF; cdr3_nt: TGTGCCAGCAGCGTAGGGCCGCATAGCACAGATACGCAGTATTTT
v_call: TRBV6-2/TRBV6-3; cdr3_length: 12; j_call: TRBJ1-1; d_call: TRBD1; clone_size: few; cdr3_aa: CASSKDRVLAFF; cdr3_nt: TGTGCCAGCAGCAAGGACAGGGTTTTGGCTTTCTTT
v_call: TRBV6-1; cdr3_length: 13; j_call: TRBJ2-2; d_call: TRBD1; clone_size: many; cdr3_aa: CASSEQGAGELFF; cdr3_nt: TGTGCCAGCAGTGAACAGGGGGCCGGGGAGCTGTTTTTT
v_call: TRBV29-1; cdr3_length: 15; j_call: TRBJ2-7; d_call: TRBD1; clone_size: -; cdr3_aa: CSVEGKDRGLDEQYF; cdr3_nt: TGCAGCGTTGAAGGAAAGGACAGGGGGCTGGACGAGCAGTACTTC
v_call: TRBV7-8; cdr3_length: 13; j_call: TRBJ2-5; d_call: -; clone_size: few; cdr3_aa: CASGSGFQETQYF; cdr3_nt: TGTGCCAGCGGTAGCGGCTTTCAAGAGACCCAGTACTTC
v_call: TRBV28; cdr3_length: 14; j_call: TRBJ2-2; d_call: -; clone_size: many; cdr3_aa: CASKTGQNTGELFF; cdr3_nt: TGTGCCAGCAAAACCGGCCAGAACACCGGGGAGCTGTTTTTT
v_call: TRBV10-3; cdr3_length: 14; j_call: TRBJ2-5; d_call: TRBD1; clone_size: -; cdr3_aa: CAISESTGVETQYF; cdr3_nt: TGTGCCATCAGTGAGTCCACAGGGGTAGAGACCCAGTACTTC
v_call: TRBV7-9; cdr3_length: 16; j_call: TRBJ1-4; d_call: -; clone_size: many; cdr3_aa: CASSLTQTGWGEKLFF; cdr3_nt: TGTGCCAGCAGCTTAACTCAGACAGGATGGGGTGAAAAACTGTTTTTT
v_call: TRBV5-1; cdr3_length: 15; j_call: TRBJ1-2; d_call: TRBD1; clone_size: many; cdr3_aa: CASSSSGTGNYGYTF; cdr3_nt: TGCGCCAGCAGCTCGTCCGGGACAGGGAACTATGGCTACACCTTC
v_call: TRBV20-1; cdr3_length: 14; j_call: TRBJ1-2; d_call: TRBD1; clone_size: few; cdr3_aa: CSANGKTGGYGYTF; cdr3_nt: TGCAGTGCCAACGGGAAGACAGGGGGCTATGGCTACACCTTC
v_call: TRBV6-5; cdr3_length: 13; j_call: TRBJ1-2; d_call: TRBD1; clone_size: few; cdr3_aa: CASSRDRTYGYTF; cdr3_nt: TGTGCCAGCAGCCGGGACAGGACCTATGGCTACACCTTC
v_call: TRBV18; cdr3_length: 14; j_call: TRBJ2-7; d_call: TRBD1; clone_size: -; cdr3_aa: CASSQGQGNHEQYF; cdr3_nt: TGTGCCAGCTCCCAGGGACAGGGAAACCACGAGCAGTACTTC
v_call: TRBV19; cdr3_length: 14; j_call: TRBJ2-7; d_call: -; clone_size: -; cdr3_aa: CASSILGGLNEQYF; cdr3_nt: TGTGCCAGTAGTATTCTGGGCGGCCTCAACGAGCAGTACTTC
v_call: TRBV7-9; cdr3_length: 15; j_call: TRBJ1-1; d_call: -; clone_size: many; cdr3_aa: CASSLFEGTNTEAFF; cdr3_nt: TGTGCCAGCAGCTTATTTGAGGGGACGAACACTGAAGCTTTCTTT
v_call: TRBV20-1; cdr3_length: 13; j_call: TRBJ2-3; d_call: TRBD2; clone_size: few; cdr3_aa: CSAAMGAGDTQYF; cdr3_nt: TGCAGTGCGGCGATGGGAGCGGGGGATACGCAGTATTTT
v_call: TRBV20-1; cdr3_length: 14; j_call: TRBJ2-5; d_call: -; clone_size: -; cdr3_aa: CSAIGTWGGETQYF; cdr3_nt: TGCAGTGCTATAGGAACTTGGGGAGGAGAGACCCAGTACTTC
v_call: TRBV7-7; cdr3_length: 15; j_call: TRBJ2-1; d_call: TRBD2; clone_size: -; cdr3_aa: CASSKTSGVYNEQFF; cdr3_nt: TGTGCTAGCAGCAAGACTAGCGGGGTCTACAATGAGCAGTTCTTC
v_call: TRBV29-1; cdr3_length: 15; j_call: TRBJ1-2; d_call: TRBD1; clone_size: many; cdr3_aa: CSAEGFRGANYGYTF; cdr3_nt: TGCAGCGCCGAAGGGTTCAGGGGGGCTAACTATGGCTACACCTTC
v_call: TRBV5-1; cdr3_length: 14; j_call: TRBJ2-7; d_call: -; clone_size: few; cdr3_aa: CASSLSRGSHEQYF; cdr3_nt: TGCGCCAGCAGCTTGTCACGGGGTTCCCACGAGCAGTACTTC
v_call: TRBV6-1; cdr3_length: 14; j_call: TRBJ1-6; d_call: -; clone_size: -; cdr3_aa: CAASEGPDNSPLHF; cdr3_nt: TGTGCCGCCTCGGAGGGTCCGGATAATTCACCCCTCCACTTT
v_call: TRBV6-2/TRBV6-3; cdr3_length: 15; j_call: TRBJ2-7; d_call: -; clone_size: many; cdr3_aa: CASSRPVPPDYEQYF; cdr3_nt: TGTGCCAGCAGTCGTCCGGTGCCCCCCGACTACGAGCAGTACTTC
v_call: TRBV27; cdr3_length: 14; j_call: TRBJ2-7; d_call: -; clone_size: few; cdr3_aa: CASSLGQEIYEQYF; cdr3_nt: TGTGCCAGCAGTTTAGGGCAGGAGATTTACGAGCAGTACTTC
v_call: TRBV7-2; cdr3_length: 15; j_call: TRBJ2-5; d_call: TRBD1; clone_size: -; cdr3_aa: CASSLPGQGWETQYF; cdr3_nt: TGTGCCAGCAGCCTTCCGGGACAGGGGTGGGAGACCCAGTACTTC
v_call: TRBV7-2; cdr3_length: 16; j_call: TRBJ2-2; d_call: TRBD1; clone_size: few; cdr3_aa: CASSHLGTGDTGELFF; cdr3_nt: TGTGCCAGCAGCCACCTAGGGACAGGGGACACCGGGGAGCTGTTTTTT
v_call: TRBV6-5; cdr3_length: 16; j_call: TRBJ2-5; d_call: TRBD2; clone_size: few; cdr3_aa: CASSWAGERGRETQYF; cdr3_nt: TGTGCCAGCAGTTGGGCCGGTGAGCGGGGGCGAGAGACCCAGTACTTC
v_call: TRBV7-2; cdr3_length: 15; j_call: TRBJ2-3; d_call: TRBD1; clone_size: few; cdr3_aa: CASSLARGRKDTQYF; cdr3_nt: TGTGCCAGCAGCTTGGCCAGGGGGCGAAAAGATACGCAGTATTTT
v_call: TRBV20-1; cdr3_length: 13; j_call: TRBJ1-2; d_call: -; clone_size: few; cdr3_aa: CSWGLEGNNGYTF; cdr3_nt: TGCAGTTGGGGGTTGGAGGGTAATAATGGCTACACCTTC
v_call: TRBV12-3/TRBV12-4; cdr3_length: 15; j_call: TRBJ2-3; d_call: TRBD2; clone_size: many; cdr3_aa: CASSSTGGGTDTQYF; cdr3_nt: TGTGCCAGCAGTAGCACCGGGGGGGGGACAGATACGCAGTATTTT